This T cell receptor beta chain was recorded in a study of CXCR3-negative and CXCR3-positive naive CD8 T cells. It was by 5' RACE with UMI labels that the TRB cDNA libraries were prepared. TCRdb reprocessed the 5' RACE reads and reports one entry per CDR3 protein, with no DNA. Recorded for this sample: around 40,000 distinct CDR3 sequences. This CDR3 is built from 13 residues. The germline V gene has CDR1 MDHEN and CDR2 SYDVKM. The source is a human donor in good health. Some clones in this sample may be carry-over from other donors' samples. What was sequenced was memory CD8+ T cells from blood. The J gene is TRBJ1-1, the V gene TRBV28. CDR3 sequence: CASSFVGNTEAFF.